This T cell receptor (beta chain) is from a study of blood T cell repertoires in COVID-19. The wider study: Sites across the United States, Italy and Spain contributed samples from acute and convalescent COVID-19. The analysed material was cDNA or gDNA that came from T cells, B-cell-depleted T cells, or PBMCs.

Some clones are missing from TCRdb's copy, which holds only in-frame ones; the method was immunoSEQ multiplex PCR. The sample lists approximately 470,000 clones, around 90% occurring once. The study drew participants aged about 18 to 95 years from about two dozen US areas. Each recovered donor of Cohort 3 presented with two negative PCRs, clearance, or symptom resolution. This CDR3 has 13 residues. The germline gives CDR1 MNHEY, CDR2 SVGAGI. Trimming left V 7 bases short and J 4 bases short, with 13 bases between. The rearrangement joins TRBV6-5 to TRBJ1-2; D is perhaps TRBD1 (5 bases). This clonotype was obtained from a woman aged 18-29 years who had recovered from COVID-19. Material: PBMCs or T cells enriched from blood (not recorded which). The DNA of the CDR3 is TGTGCCAGCACCCAGGGTATGAGCTATGGCTACACCTTC. Translated, it gives CASTQGMSYGYTF.